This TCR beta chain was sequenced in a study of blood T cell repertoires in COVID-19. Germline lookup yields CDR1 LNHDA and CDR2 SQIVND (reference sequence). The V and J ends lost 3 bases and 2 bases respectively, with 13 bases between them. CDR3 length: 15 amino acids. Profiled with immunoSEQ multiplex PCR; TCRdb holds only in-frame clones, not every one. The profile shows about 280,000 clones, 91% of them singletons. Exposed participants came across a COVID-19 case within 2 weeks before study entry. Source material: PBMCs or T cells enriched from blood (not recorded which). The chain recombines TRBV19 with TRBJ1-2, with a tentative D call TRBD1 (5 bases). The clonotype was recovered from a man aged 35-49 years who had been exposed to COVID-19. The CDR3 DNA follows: TGTGCCAGTAGTATTTCAGGACACAGCAACTATGGCTACACCTTC. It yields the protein CASSISGHSNYGYTF.